A selection of T cell receptor beta chains follows, all from one sample in a study of blood T cell repertoires in COVID-19. TCRdb's copy holds only in-frame clones and misses some; the assay was immunoSEQ multiplex PCR. The sample has 130,000 to 150,000 clones, over 80% seen once. Sequencing was done on a sample of PBMCs or T cells enriched from blood (not recorded which). Every receptor here comes from a man aged 60-69 years who had recovered from COVID-19. Both conserved end residues are part of each CDR3. Fields, in order: J gene, clone size, V gene, D gene, CDR3 DNA, CDR3 protein. D genes are given only for firm matches. Clone sizes are given selectively: once, few, many, or a class where the clone is expanded.

TRBJ1-1	once	TRBV19	-	TGTGCCAGTAGTCCCCTGGCGGCTGAAGCTTTCTTT	CASSPLAAEAFF
TRBJ1-4	few	TRBV18	-	TGTGCCAGCTCACCACCCGGCAGGGGAGATGAAAAACTGTTTTTT	CASSPPGRGDEKLFF
TRBJ2-7	-	TRBV7-9	-	TGTGCCAGCAGCGACAGTTACGAGCAGTACTTC	CASSDSYEQYF
TRBJ2-7	-	TRBV6-5	TRBD1	TGTGCCAGCAGTTCGCCGGGACAGGGGATCCACGAGCAGTACTTC	CASSSPGQGIHEQYF
TRBJ2-7	-	TRBV7-2	TRBD1	TGTGCCAGCAGCTTATATGAGACAGGGACCTACGAGCAGTACTTC	CASSLYETGTYEQYF
TRBJ2-7	-	TRBV2	-	TGTGCCAGCAGCACAGGGTTCGGCGAGCAGTACTTC	CASSTGFGEQYF
TRBJ1-2	-	TRBV20-1	-	TGCAGTGCTAGTGAGGTCCGACGAGGGTATGGCTACACCTTC	CSASEVRRGYGYTF
TRBJ1-5	-	TRBV5-1	-	TGCGCCAGCAGCTTGGCCTCAGGGAATCAGCCCCAGCATTTT	CASSLASGNQPQHF
TRBJ2-7	-	TRBV28	TRBD1	TGTGCCAGCAGGCTGGGACAGGTGGGGACCCGGACATACTTC	CASRLGQVGTRTYF
TRBJ1-5	-	TRBV5-1	-	TGCGCCAGCAGCCCTGGGGGGAATCAGCCCCAGCATTTT	CASSPGGNQPQHF
TRBJ2-7	-	TRBV14	TRBD1	TGTGCCAGCAGCCAGCTCCCCGGGACAGAATACGAGCAGTACTTC	CASSQLPGTEYEQYF
TRBJ1-3	-	TRBV2	-	TGTGCCAGTTTTACAGGGTACGGAAACACCATATATTTT	CASFTGYGNTIYF
TRBJ2-1	once	TRBV4-2	TRBD2	TGTGCCAGCAGCCAAGATGGGGAGGGCTACAATGAGCAGTTCTTC	CASSQDGEGYNEQFF
TRBJ1-5	-	TRBV6-5	-	TGTGCCAGCAGTTACTCGACGGGAGACAATCAGCCCCAGCATTTT	CASSYSTGDNQPQHF
TRBJ1-3	-	TRBV13	-	TGTGCCAGCAGCTTACGGGGGGCGTACGGAAACACCATATATTTT	CASSLRGAYGNTIYF
TRBJ1-2	-	TRBV28	-	TGTGCCGGCAGTCCGACAGGCCCGGGACGTGGCTACACCTTC	CAGSPTGPGRGYTF
TRBJ2-3	-	TRBV7-3	TRBD2	TGTGCCAGCAGCTTGGCGGGAGGGAGGGAGGATACGCAGTATTTT	CASSLAGGREDTQYF